Below are 30 T cell receptor beta chains sequenced from a single sample in a study of T cell responses to AZD1222 COVID-19 vaccine. Clones were read by immunoSEQ multiplex PCR, and TCRdb kept only the in-frame ones, dropping some. This table has 150,000 to 200,000 clones, approximately 92% appearing once. Specimen: peripheral blood, collected on day 0 of AZD1222 vaccination. The receptors shown here come from an adult in good health.

This clone has only a few counts. The rearrangement links TRBV5-1 to TRBJ1-1; 7 positions agree with TRBD1. This CDR3 is built from 13 residues. V lost 4 bases and J lost 1; bases outside the gene matches: 1. From germline, CDR1 is SGHRS and CDR2 YFSETQ. Here the CDR3 reads CASSRQGNTEAFF. The CDR3 DNA follows: TGCGCCAGCAGCAGACAGGGGAACACTGAAGCTTTCTTT.

This chain uses TRBV5-1 with TRBJ1-3, with D maybe TRBD1 (5 bases). Germline V lookup: CDR1 SGHRS, CDR2 YFSETQ. With 0 bases removed from V and 0 bases from J, the gap between germline ends came to 13 bases. The CDR3 runs to 17 residues. The CDR3 bases are TGCGCCAGCAGCTTGGAAGTAACAGGCGTCTCTGGAAACACCATATATTTT. Amino acid sequence: CASSLEVTGVSGNTIYF.

The gene calls are TRBV6-5 and TRBJ1-3; D is ambiguous. The CDR3 contains 14 residues. Deletions cut 2 bases from V and 4 bases from J, with 9 bases between. In germline, CDR1 is MNHEY, CDR2 SVGAGI. CDR3 in amino acids: CASSYSTNGNTIYF. The CDR3, as DNA: TGTGCCAGCAGTTACAGCACGAACGGAAACACCATATATTTT.

The chain links TRBV7-7 to TRBJ2-7; D remains unclear. CDR1 SSHAT and CDR2 FNYEAQ come from the germline V gene (reference sequence). V was cut by 1 base and J by 7 bases, with 11 bases left in between. This CDR3 has 13 residues. CDR3 sequence reads: CASSLEVGLEQYF. CDR3 nucleotide sequence: TGTGCCAGCAGCTTAGAGGTGGGTTTGGAGCAGTACTTC.

The chain is built from TRBV9 and TRBJ2-6; D assignment may be TRBD1 or TRBD2 (5 bases each). V shed 4 bases and J shed 0 bases, with 17 bases lying between them. The CDR3 runs to 18 residues. From germline, CDR1 is SGDLS and CDR2 YYNGEE. CDR3 coding DNA: TGTGCCAGCAGCAGGGGCGCAGGGACCCCCTCTGGGGCCAACGTCCTGACTTTC. Encoded protein: CASSRGAGTPSGANVLTF. The complete variable domain, with remaining parts taken from reference TRBV9 and TRBJ2-6, reads DSGVTQTPKHLITATGQRVTLRCSPRSGDLSVYWYQQSLDQGLQFLIQYYNGEERAKGNILERFSAQQFPDLHSELNLSSLELGDSALYFCASSRGAGTPSGANVLTFGAGSRLTVL.

The chain has TRBV7-8 and TRBJ2-7, with D perhaps TRBD2 (5 bases). V was pared by 1 base and J by 4 bases, with 11 bases between. Germline V gives CDR1 SGHVS, CDR2 FQNEAQ. The CDR3 covers 14 residues. The CDR3 sequence is CASSLVGSKYEQYF. The CDR3 bases are TGTGCCAGCAGCTTAGTGGGGAGTAAGTACGAGCAGTACTTC.

This clone occurred once. Additional DNA sequences in this sample encode the identical CDR3. The rearrangement joins TRBV19 to TRBJ1-6, with no clear D. Germline V lookup: CDR1 LNHDA, CDR2 SQIVND (reference sequence). V was shortened by 3 bases and J by 7 bases, with 10 bases between the two germline ends. The CDR3 is 14 amino acids. The CDR3 DNA is TGTGCCAGTAGTATTGCCCAACTCAATTCACCCCTCCACTTT. The encoded protein is CASSIAQLNSPLHF.

The chain combines TRBV5-6 with TRBJ2-5; D call uncertain. In germline, CDR1 is SGHDT, CDR2 YYEEEE. The length of the CDR3 is 15 residues. V was cut by 1 base and J by 3 bases, with 13 bases left in between. CDR3 bases: TGTGCCAGCAGCTTGTGGAGAGTGGGCGAAGAGACCCAGTACTTC. Its protein product is CASSLWRVGEETQYF.

The rearrangement joins TRBV4-1 to TRBJ1-4; possibly TRBD1 for D (5 bases). Per the germline V gene, CDR1 is MGHRA and CDR2 is YSYEKL. The V end was cut by 3 bases, the J end by 4 bases, with 12 bases between. This CDR3 contains 15 residues. CDR3 nucleotides: TGCGCCAGCAGCCAGGGACCCCCAAGTAATGAAAAACTGTTTTTT. Translating gives CASSQGPPSNEKLFF.

This chain uses TRBV9 with TRBJ1-4; D remains ambiguous. The CDR3 totals 14 residues. With 3 bases removed from V and 8 bases from J, the gap between germline ends came to 14 bases. The germline CDR1 and CDR2 sequences are SGDLS and YYNGEE. The CDR3 loop reads CASSADSRAEKLFF. For the CDR3, the DNA is TGTGCCAGCAGCGCGGATAGTCGGGCCGAAAAACTGTTTTTT.

This chain connects TRBV30 to TRBJ1-4, with D perhaps matching TRBD1 (5 bases). V lost 5 bases, J lost 4 bases, and 5 bases lay in between. This CDR3 has 11 residues. The germline V gene encodes CDR1 GTSNPN and CDR2 SVGIG (reference sequence). DNA of the CDR3: TGTGCCTGGGGGGGTAATGAAAAACTGTTTTTT. It codes for CAWGGNEKLFF.

This sequence joins TRBV7-2 and TRBJ2-1, with TRBD1 matching over 12 bases. V lost 3 bases, J lost 16 bases, and 10 bases stayed unmatched. Germline CDR1 is SGHTA and CDR2 is FQGNSA. The CDR3 is made up of 14 amino acids. This chain's CDR3 is CASSLKGQGAEEFF. CDR3 nucleotides: TGTGCCAGCAGCTTGAAGGGACAGGGGGCGGAGGAATTCTTC.

The V call is TRBV1, the J call TRBJ1-3. TRBV1 is recorded as a pseudogene. This CDR3 is 17 amino acids long. Here the CDR3 DNA reads TGCACCAGCAGCGAAAAGGAGCAGCCAGTCTCTGGAAACACCATATATTTT. This translates into CTSSEKEQPVSGNTIYF.

V is TRBV7-8 and J is TRBJ1-5; maybe TRBD1 (5 bases). This CDR3 comprises 15 residues. Germline assignment: CDR1 SGHVS and CDR2 FQNEAQ. V lost 1 base and J lost 7, with 14 bases in between. CDR3 protein: CASSLGGFPRQPQHF. The CDR3 nucleotides are TGTGCCAGCAGCTTAGGGGGCTTCCCTCGGCAGCCCCAGCATTTT.

The chain joins TRBV19 to TRBJ1-1; 7 bases fit TRBD1. This CDR3 region has 15 residues. Trimming at V came to 5 bases and at J to 1 base, leaving 7 bases not matched to a gene. The germline V gene encodes CDR1 LNHDA and CDR2 SQIVND (reference sequence). The CDR3 is CASSPPGTANTEAFF. Written as DNA, the CDR3 is TGTGCCAGTAGTCCCCCCGGGACAGCGAACACTGAAGCTTTCTTT.

This rearrangement joins TRBV6-1 to TRBJ1-2, with unresolved D. The CDR3 extends over 14 amino acids. The V gene lost 1 base and the J gene lost 4 bases, with 10 bases spanning the gap. Germline loops: CDR1 MNHNS, CDR2 SASEGT. Written as DNA, the CDR3 is TGTGCCAGCAGTGAAGACAATAGGGCCTATGGCTACACCTTC. Translated: CASSEDNRAYGYTF.

The CDR3 DNA reads TGTGCCAGCAGCCACAGCGGCCACGAGCAGTACTTC. It specifies CASSHSGHEQYF. The V call is TRBV3-1 (or the pseudogene TRBV3-2), the J call TRBJ2-7, with a weak D call TRBD2 (5 bases). The CDR3 sequence is 12 residues long. Between the trimmed V and J ends, which lost 3 bases and 5 bases, there was a span of 8 bases. CDR1 and CDR2 from the germline V gene are LGHDT and YNNKEL (reference sequence).

The chain joins TRBV7-3 to TRBJ1-1; no definite D call. The CDR3 covers 14 residues. The germline gives CDR1 SGHTA, CDR2 FQGTGA. V was clipped by 1 base and J by 7 bases, with 13 bases between them. CDR3 in DNA: TGTGCCAGCAGCTTAAGGGATGGAGATGGTGAAGCTTTCTTT. It translates to CASSLRDGDGEAFF.

This clone was seen only once. The chain has TRBV9 and TRBJ2-3; TRBD2 matches 7 bases. With V trimmed by 0 bases and J by 6 bases, 7 bases remained unmatched. The CDR3 has 15 amino acids. Germline values: CDR1 SGDLS, CDR2 YYNGEE. The CDR3 protein is CASSVAGGGMDTQYF. As DNA, the CDR3 is TGTGCCAGCAGCGTAGCGGGCGGGGGAATGGATACGCAGTATTTT.

On this clone: Other DNA sequences in this specimen translate into the identical CDR3. The chain couples TRBV5-1 to TRBJ2-3; 13 positions match TRBD2. CDR1 is SGHRS and CDR2 is YFSETQ in the germline V gene. This CDR3 comprises 16 residues. Losses at the gene ends were 0 bases for V and 3 bases for J; bases not matched to a gene: 1. The DNA for the CDR3 is TGCGCCAGCAGCTTGGGGACTAGCGGGAGTACAGATACGCAGTATTTT. Its protein is CASSLGTSGSTDTQYF.

The chain combines TRBV25-1 with TRBJ1-4; D may be TRBD1 (6 bases). V was trimmed by 5 bases and J by 6 bases, leaving 16 bases between them. CDR3 size: 15 residues. Per the germline V gene, CDR1 is MGHDK and CDR2 is SYGVNS. The CDR3 reads CASSHWGGRDEKLFF. The DNA for the CDR3 is TGTGCCAGCAGTCATTGGGGGGGCAGGGATGAAAAACTGTTTTTT.

The chain is built from TRBV5-1 and TRBJ2-1; TRBD2 agrees at 8 bases. The CDR3 has 17 residues. Germline lookup yields CDR1 SGHRS and CDR2 YFSETQ. V shed 3 bases, J shed 4 bases, and the junction held 12 bases outside the gene matches. CDR3 DNA: TGCGCCAGCAGCTGGGGTCTTGAGCGGGAGTATTACAATGAGCAGTTCTTC. This translates into CASSWGLEREYYNEQFF.

CDR3 sequence (DNA): TGTGCCAGCAGCTGGGGGACCAGACCCCTCCACTTT. It yields the protein CASSWGTRPLHF. This chain connects TRBV21-1 to TRBJ1-6. TRBV21-1 is reported as a pseudogene. The CDR3 length is 12 residues.

The V gene is TRBV7-8, the J gene TRBJ1-1; D remains unclear. Trimming removed 6 bases from V and 3 bases from J, with 8 bases in between. The length of the CDR3 is 12 residues. Germline values: CDR1 SGHVS, CDR2 FQNEAQ. CDR3 in amino acids: CASRRLDTEAFF. As DNA, the CDR3 is TGTGCCAGCAGACGACTCGACACTGAAGCTTTCTTT.

Points on this clone: Its ends do not fully match the called genes, so a read error is possible. The chain couples TRBV28 to TRBJ2-1; D not certain. Germline V gene lookup returns CDR1 MDHEN and CDR2 SYDVKM. The CDR3 length is 10 residues. The CDR3 sequence is CAPDVLGKIF. CDR3 bases: TGTGCCCCCGATGTCCTAGGGAAGATCTTC.

Only one count was recorded for this clone. This chain links TRBV29-1 with TRBJ2-1; 8 nucleotides match TRBD2. Germline CDR1 reads SQVTM; CDR2 reads ANQGSEA. This CDR3 is built from 14 residues. V lost 0 bases and J lost 8; bases outside the gene matches: 6. DNA of the CDR3: TGCAGCGTTGAAGATGGGACTAGAATCCATGAGCAGTTCTTC. Translating gives CSVEDGTRIHEQFF.

The chain joins TRBV15 to TRBJ2-7, with D perhaps matching TRBD1 or TRBD2 (5 bases each). Trimming shortened V by 5 bases and J by 2 bases, and 28 bases separated the two germline ends. The CDR3 length is 19 residues. Germline CDR1 is LNHNV and CDR2 is YYDKDF (reference sequence). CDR3 loop: CATSRTLGGSVGETYEQYF. CDR3 in DNA: TGTGCCACCAGCCGAACACTTGGGGGATCAGTGGGAGAGACCTACGAGCAGTACTTC. The variable domain in full, with the rest retrieved from reference TRBV15 and TRBJ2-7, is DAMVIQNPRYQVTQFGKPVTLSCSQTLNHNVMYWYQQKSSQAPKLLFHYYDKDFNNEADTPDNFQSRRPNTSFCFLDIRSPGLGDTAMYLCATSRTLGGSVGETYEQYFGPGTRLTVT.

The genes are TRBV27 and TRBJ1-4; 7 bases fit TRBD1. CDR1 is MNHEY, CDR2 SMNVEV, per germline (reference sequence). V lost 5 bases and J lost 6; bases outside the gene matches: 9. The CDR3 totals 15 residues. The CDR3 protein is CASSRDRRLYEKLFF. The CDR3 nucleotides read TGTGCCAGCAGTCGGGACAGACGGCTCTATGAAAAACTGTTTTTT.

CDR3: CASRIGQGRNIQYF. CDR3 in DNA: TGTGCCAGCAGGATAGGACAGGGTCGAAACATTCAGTACTTC. The gene calls are TRBV2 and TRBJ2-4; TRBD1 matches at 8 bases. Germline loops: CDR1 SNHLY, CDR2 FYNNEI. J gave up 6 bases and V 6 bases, and 7 bases lay outside the gene matches. The length of the CDR3 is 14 residues. Full variable domain (remainder filled in from reference TRBV2 and TRBJ2-4): EPEVTQTPSHQVTQMGQEVILRCVPISNHLYFYWYRQILGQKVEFLVSFYNNEISEKSEIFDDQFSVERPDGSNFTLKIRSTKLEDSAMYFCASRIGQGRNIQYFGAGTRLSVL.

The chain uses TRBV4-2 and TRBJ2-2; the D gene is possibly TRBD2 (5 bases). CDR1 and CDR2 from the germline V gene are LGHNA and YNFKEQ. V was cut by 2 bases and J by 7 bases, with 14 bases left in between. The CDR3 has 15 residues. The CDR3 loop is CASSQYSSGRGELFF. CDR3 nucleotides: TGTGCCAGCAGCCAATACTCCAGCGGCCGCGGGGAGCTGTTTTTT.